This T cell receptor beta chain came from a study of shared clonotypes between healthy human individuals. Study-wide context: Two women and a few men aged 18 to 49 served as donors.

The CDR3 is made up of 15 amino acids. V was pared by 1 base and J by 1 base, with 0 bases of the junction left unmatched. Per germline, CDR1 LNHDA and CDR2 SQIVND (reference sequence). The method was immunoSEQ multiplex PCR; TCRdb's version includes in-frame clones alone and lacks a portion of them. This table holds roughly 650,000 clones, 95% to 98% found once. Of note for this clone: This specimen includes other DNA sequences encoding the same CDR3.

The specimen sequenced was naive CD4+ T cells sorted from blood. Subset of the sample: CD45RA+ positively selected. The J gene is TRBJ2-7, the V gene TRBV19; 11 bases agree with TRBD2. The clonotype comes from a woman aged 25 to 39 in good health. The CDR3, as DNA: TGTGCCAGTAGTATAGGACTAGCGGGATCCTACGAGCAGTACTTC. Its translation is CASSIGLAGSYEQYF.